What follows describes a single T cell receptor beta chain. It has no known antigen specificity. No qualities accompany the bases; no much larger clone lies one base away. The sample comes from a study of OX40 agonist ivuxolimab in advanced cancers. In the study overall: Ivuxolimab was a fully human IgG2 agonistic monoclonal antibody targeting the costimulatory receptor OX40 (CD134). Of the roughly 54 dose-escalation patients, hepatocellular carcinoma was present in about 20, melanoma in roughly 15, renal cell carcinoma in 9 and head and neck cancer in 9. The paper describes the monotherapy dose-escalation part (N of about 47 patients) of the phase I trial of ivuxolimab. In the dose-escalation cohort, more than 80% of patients were male, and the mean age was roughly 60 years with a range of roughly 23 to 79. The point of sequencing TCRbeta in the periphery was to test whether ivuxolimab changed TCR sequence diversity and drove clonal T-cell expansion. Intravenous ivuxolimab was administered to patients every 2 weeks at six dose levels: 0.01, 0.1, 0.3, 1.5, 3 and 10 mg/kg. Partial responses occurred in three dose-escalation patients: two with cutaneous melanoma and one with hepatocellular carcinoma. Prior anti-PD-1, anti-PD-L1 or anti-CTLA-4 therapy was permitted, and about 40% of dose-escalation patients had received checkpoint inhibitors. Points the paper makes about the study in general: At doses of 0.1 to 3.0 mg/kg, clonal expansion of both CD4+ and CD8+ T cells in blood was seen between baseline and week 6. The antigen specificity of the clonally expanded peripheral T cells was not determined. Low levels of normalized T-cell clonal expansion were also seen in some patients who did not respond. After ivuxolimab, CD8+ T cells had more expanded clones than CD4+ T cells on average. In the 0.1-3.0 mg/kg groups, partial responders were among the patients with the lowest normalized peripheral clonal expansion, particularly in CD8+ T cells.

V is cut by 1 base and J by 4 bases, and the space between the germline ends is 22 bases. The CDR3 runs 18 amino acids, cysteine and phenylalanine included. The read is trimmed to its CDR3 DNA, 54 bases read in frame from base 1. CDR1 and CDR2, per the germline V gene, are SGDLS and YYNGEE. The trial excluded patients who had a history of autoimmune disease or were on systemic immunosuppression. In every dose cohort, peripheral blood was drawn for TCR sequencing at baseline, cycle 4 day 1, and cycle 7 day 1. Samples came from an open-label, multicenter, first-in-human phase I dose-escalation trial of ivuxolimab. Adults with locally advanced or metastatic head and neck squamous cell, hepatocellular, melanoma or renal cell carcinoma were enrolled in the trial. Before TCR sequencing, CD4+ T cells and CD8+ T cells from peripheral blood were sorted into separate populations. Genomic DNA was isolated from the sorted cells so that the TCRbeta CDR3 region could be sequenced. The immunoSEQ Assay was used to sequence the TCRbeta CDR3 regions. The table comes from immuneACCESS by way of TCRdb, which keeps in-frame sequences with V and J called. Part of the clones is missing from these tables; in studies checked, under half for an unresolved V gene and the rest for unknown reasons. The sample table lists some 58,000 clones, 70% to 90% of them with a count of one. The leading ten clones occupy 0.61% of the sample.

This chain is built from TRBV9 and TRBJ2-3; a tentative D call is TRBD2 (5 bases match). The TCR comes from an adult with an advanced solid tumor such as melanoma, head and neck, liver or kidney cancer. The sequenced sample was CD4+ or CD8+ T cells sorted from blood, obtained in a trial of the OX40 agonist ivuxolimab. CDR3 protein: CASSVYHYKLARPDTQYF. The DNA is TGTGCCAGCAGCGTATACCATTACAAGCTAGCCCGGCCAGATACGCAGTATTTT.